This TCR beta chain emerged from a study of beta chain features in type 1 diabetes. Post-sort purity exceeded 95% for all sorted populations. Study outcomes and limitations: The similarity of naive, central memory and Treg TCRB repertoires appeared greater among patients than among healthy donors.

Details on this clone: Its antigen is unknown.

Isolated RNA was reverse transcribed in full, so expressed TCRB transcripts were sequenced. Assay: immunoSEQ multiplex PCR; the TCRdb copy retains only in-frame clones and omits some. Among hundreds of thousands of clones listed, roughly a sixth were seen once. The sample comprised naive CD4+ T cells from blood. This receptor was identified in a man between 18 and 35 years old in good health.

The DNA for the CDR3 is TGTGCCAGCAGCTTGCCGCGGACCGCCCCCTACAATGAGCAGTTCTTC. Protein: CASSLPRTAPYNEQFF. This chain links TRBV7-9 with TRBJ2-1, with D hard to call. CDR1 is SEHNR, CDR2 FQNEAQ, per germline (reference sequence). Trimming took off 3 bases at V and 2 bases at J, with 14 bases between the two ends. This CDR3 region has 16 residues.